The 30 T cell receptor beta chains reported below all come from one sample, sequenced in a study of T cells and Merkel cell carcinoma outcomes. Here immunoSEQ multiplex PCR was the method, and the copy in TCRdb shows in-frame clones only, minus some. Here the sample spans around 2,000 clones, roughly 90% being singletons. Sequenced: tumor tissue from Merkel cell carcinoma. Source of these receptors: a human donor with Merkel cell carcinoma.

Regarding this clone: Other DNA sequences in this specimen translate into the identical CDR3. The chain employs TRBV19 and TRBJ2-7, with D perhaps TRBD2 (6 bases). Trimming removed 3 bases from V and 6 bases from J, with 12 bases in between. Per the germline V gene, CDR1 is LNHDA and CDR2 is SQIVND (reference sequence). The CDR3 length is 13 residues. The CDR3 bases are TGTGCCAGTAGTATGGGGAGGACTGGCGAGCAGTACTTC. Its protein product is CASSMGRTGEQYF. The full variable domain, rest sourced from reference TRBV19 and TRBJ2-7, is DGGITQSPKYLFRKEGQNVTLSCEQNLNHDAMYWYRQDPGQGLRLIYYSQIVNDFQKGDIAEGYSVSREKKESFPLTVTSAQKNPTAFYLCASSMGRTGEQYFGPGTRLTVT.

The chain is built from TRBV6-6 and TRBJ2-5; D might be TRBD1 or TRBD2, each matching 6 bases. CDR1 is MNHNY, CDR2 SVGAGI, per germline (reference sequence). With 0 bases removed from V and 4 bases from J, the gap between germline ends came to 15 bases. The CDR3 loop spans 16 amino acids. The DNA of the CDR3 is TGTGCCAGCAGTTACTCGAGAGGGGGGACCGGAGAGACCCAGTACTTC. Its protein is CASSYSRGGTGETQYF.

V usage is TRBV7-2 and J usage is TRBJ1-1; D may be TRBD1 (5 bases). The length of the CDR3 is 14 residues. The V and J ends lost 0 bases and 5 bases respectively, with 10 bases between them. CDR1 and CDR2 (germline): SGHTA, FQGNSA. The CDR3 bases are TGTGCCAGCAGCTTAGCTCGGGGGTTTACTGAAGCTTTCTTT. Its translation is CASSLARGFTEAFF.

The chain has TRBV19 and TRBJ1-2; D gene uncertain. Trimming cost V 6 bases and J 2 bases, with 10 bases left between them. The CDR3 has 13 residues. Germline CDR1 and CDR2: LNHDA and SQIVND (reference sequence). The CDR3 DNA reads TGTGCCAGTAGCCGCGGGCGGAACTATGGCTACACCTTC. It yields the protein CASSRGRNYGYTF.

This rearrangement joins TRBV10-1 to TRBJ1-1, with D perhaps TRBD1 (5 bases). CDR3 length: 13 residues. Germline CDR1 and CDR2: WNHNN and SYGVQD (reference sequence). Trimming removed 6 bases from V and 1 base from J, with 9 bases in between. The CDR3 spells CASRSRENTEAFF. Written as DNA, the CDR3 is TGCGCCAGCAGGTCCAGGGAGAACACTGAAGCTTTCTTT.

This clone was counted once. The genes are TRBV6-5 and TRBJ1-5; 7 nucleotides align to TRBD1. J lost 3 bases, V lost 9 bases, and 5 bases had no gene match. Per germline, CDR1 MNHEY and CDR2 SVGAGI. The CDR3 runs to 13 residues. The DNA for the CDR3 is TGTGCCAGTTCGGACAGGAACAATCAGCCCCAGCATTTT. This gives the protein CASSDRNNQPQHF.

The rearrangement uses TRBV6-1 and TRBJ1-3; D is possibly TRBD1 (5 bases). The V and J ends lost 9 bases and 1 base respectively, with 13 bases between them. CDR1 is MNHNS and CDR2 is SASEGT in the germline V gene. The CDR3 has 14 residues. CDR3 DNA: TGTGCCAGGCAGGTTGGGGGATCTGGAAACACCATATATTTT. The encoded protein is CARQVGGSGNTIYF.

Worth noting for this clone: At one boundary the junction diverges from the germline segment, which might be a read error. The chain links TRBV7-8 to TRBJ1-1; D perhaps matches TRBD1 (5 bases). The CDR3 spans 13 residues. The germline gives CDR1 SGHVS, CDR2 FQNEAQ. This CDR3 reads CANSLGQNTEAFF. The CDR3 DNA reads as TGTGCCAACAGCTTAGGACAGAACACTGAAGCTTTCTTT. The variable domain in full, with the rest retrieved from reference TRBV7-8 and TRBJ1-1, is GAGVSQSPRYKVAKRGQDVALRCDPISGHVSLFWYQQALGQGPEFLTYFQNEAQLDKSGLPSDRFFAERPEGSVSTLKIQRTQQEDSAVYLCANSLGQNTEAFFGQGTRLTVV.

This chain joins TRBV5-1 and TRBJ2-1; TRBD1 aligns across 8 bases. Germline V CDR1 and CDR2: SGHRS, YFSETQ. V was clipped by 1 base and J by 2 bases; unmatched bases: 8. This CDR3 contains 17 residues. CDR3 sequence reads: CASSLTRQGQAYNEQFF. In DNA, the CDR3 is TGCGCCAGCAGCTTGACTCGACAGGGGCAAGCCTACAATGAGCAGTTCTTC.

The table lists this clone with a count of one. At the DNA level, this CDR3 is encoded by other sequences in the same sample as well. This rearrangement joins TRBV19 to TRBJ2-3; 10 positions agree with TRBD2. The CDR3 is 15 amino acids. CDR1 and CDR2 (germline): LNHDA, SQIVND (reference sequence). V was clipped by 2 bases and J by 4 bases; unmatched bases: 3. The DNA of the CDR3 is TGTGCCAGTAGTATACCAGCGGGGGGGTCAGATACGCAGTATTTT. This translates into CASSIPAGGSDTQYF.

This chain links TRBV12-5 with TRBJ2-3, with D uncertain. With 3 bases removed from V and 3 bases from J, the gap between germline ends came to 16 bases. Germline V gene data show CDR1 as LGHNT and CDR2 as FRNRAP. The CDR3 sequence is 16 residues long. CDR3 sequence: CASGLSPELRTDTQYF. For the CDR3, the DNA is TGTGCTAGTGGTTTATCCCCAGAGCTGAGGACAGATACGCAGTATTTT.

V and J are TRBV5-1 and TRBJ1-2, with 8 bases identical to TRBD1. This CDR3 has 14 residues. Trimming at V came to 3 bases and at J to 7 bases, leaving 8 bases not matched to a gene. CDR1 and CDR2 (germline): SGHRS, YFSETQ. CDR3 nucleotides: TGCGCCAGCAGCTACGCGACAGGGGAAACTGGCTACACCTTC. It encodes CASSYATGETGYTF.

This chain joins TRBV11-2 and TRBJ2-3; D not resolved. Germline-derived CDR1 and CDR2 are SGHAT and FQNNGV. Trimming cost V 1 base and J 0 bases, with 11 bases left between them. This CDR3 contains 16 residues. DNA for the CDR3: TGTGCCAGCAGCTTAGTGTCCAGCAGTAGCACAGATACGCAGTATTTT. Protein: CASSLVSSSSTDTQYF.

The chain employs TRBV19 and TRBJ1-6, with no clear D. This CDR3 comprises 14 residues. The germline V and J ends were trimmed by 3 bases and 7 bases, with 10 bases remaining between them. The germline V gene encodes CDR1 LNHDA and CDR2 SQIVND (reference sequence). The CDR3 DNA reads as TGTGCCAGTAGTATGTCGCAAGCGAATTCACCCCTCCACTTT. Residues: CASSMSQANSPLHF.

The chain combines TRBV7-2 with TRBJ2-7, with unresolved D. Germline V gene data show CDR1 as SGHTA and CDR2 as FQGNSA. V shed 3 bases and J shed 6 bases, with 6 bases lying between them. There are 11 residues in the CDR3. The CDR3 region is CASSFSLEQYF. CDR3 bases: TGTGCCAGCAGCTTCAGCCTCGAGCAGTACTTC.

This sequence joins TRBV4-1 and TRBJ1-4, with a possible D match to TRBD1 (5 bases). Germline assignment: CDR1 MGHRA and CDR2 YSYEKL. Trimming left V 0 bases short and J 7 bases short, with 15 bases between. The CDR3 runs 16 residues. CDR3 loop: CASSQDERGRSEKLFF. CDR3 sequence (DNA): TGCGCCAGCAGCCAAGATGAGAGGGGCAGGTCTGAAAAACTGTTTTTT.

This chain joins TRBV20-1 and TRBJ2-7, with D maybe TRBD1 (6 bases). Looked up from germline, CDR1 is DFQATT and CDR2 is SNEGSKA (reference sequence). V lost 6 bases and J 3 bases, leaving 9 bases between the germline ends. There are 11 residues in the CDR3. Here the CDR3 DNA reads TGCAGTGCGAAACAGGGCTACGAGCAGTACTTC. The encoded protein is CSAKQGYEQYF.

CDR3 bases: TGTGCCACCCAATGGGGAAGCGGGGCCTCCAATGAGCAGTTCTTC. This codes for CATQWGSGASNEQFF. The chain combines TRBV11-2 with TRBJ2-1; 7 bases match TRBD2. CDR3 length equals 15 residues. V gave up 10 bases and J gave up 6 bases; unmatched junction bases: 15. Germline CDR1 reads SGHAT; CDR2 reads FQNNGV.

CDR3 sequence: CASSLNTGTVNQPQHF. The CDR3 coding sequence is TGTGCCAGCAGCTTAAACACCGGGACAGTCAATCAGCCCCAGCATTTT. The chain combines TRBV7-9 with TRBJ1-5, with TRBD1 matching 7 bases. Germline V CDR1 and CDR2: SEHNR, FQNEAQ (reference sequence). There are 16 residues in the CDR3. J gave up 3 bases and V 2 bases, and 7 bases lay outside the gene matches.

The V call is TRBV5-4, the J call TRBJ2-2; D gene ambiguous. The CDR3 totals 14 residues. Germline values: CDR1 SGHNT, CDR2 YYREEE (reference sequence). The V end lost 0 bases, the J end lost 1 base, and 4 bases lay between the germline ends. The CDR3 nucleotides are TGTGCCAGCAGCTTGGAATTGAACACCGGGGAGCTGTTTTTT. Translated, it gives CASSLELNTGELFF.

As to this clone: A read error may produce the germline difference seen at one junction end. Different DNA sequences within this sample yield the same CDR3. This sequence joins TRBV14 and TRBJ1-1, with a possible D match to TRBD1 (5 bases). The CDR3 has 14 amino acids. CDR1 is SGHDN and CDR2 is FVKESK in the germline V gene. CDR3 nucleotides: TGTGCCAGCAGCCAAATCGGGGCGAACACTGAAGCTTTTTTT. It yields the protein CASSQIGANTEAFF.

The chain links TRBV7-9 to TRBJ2-7; D perhaps matches TRBD2 (5 bases). This CDR3 has 13 residues. Trimming pared 4 bases from V and 0 bases from J, leaving 7 bases between. Germline assignment: CDR1 SEHNR and CDR2 FQNEAQ (reference sequence). The CDR3 spells CASSSSGSYEQYF. The CDR3 region has the DNA TGTGCCAGCAGCTCCAGCGGCTCCTACGAGCAGTACTTC.

The rearrangement links TRBV5-1 to TRBJ2-7; D is undetermined. Per germline, CDR1 SGHRS and CDR2 YFSETQ. Trimming left V 1 base short and J 1 base short, with 12 bases between. The CDR3 runs to 15 residues. CDR3 sequence: CASSLTPASSYEQYF. As DNA, the CDR3 is TGCGCCAGCAGCTTGACCCCAGCGAGTTCCTACGAGCAGTACTTC.

This sequence joins TRBV6-6 and TRBJ1-3, with a weak D call TRBD1 (5 bases). V was clipped by 2 bases and J by 2 bases, with 10 bases between them. CDR3 length: 15 amino acids. Germline V gene sequence: CDR1 MNHNY, CDR2 SVGAGI (reference sequence). The DNA for the CDR3 is TGTGCCAGCAGTTACGATCAGGGAGCTGGAAACACCATATATTTT. Protein: CASSYDQGAGNTIYF.

The V and J genes are TRBV9 and TRBJ1-2; D is undetermined. Germline V lookup: CDR1 SGDLS, CDR2 YYNGEE. The CDR3 consists of 12 residues. Trimming shortened V by 2 bases and J by 3 bases, and 5 bases separated the two germline ends. In nucleotides, the CDR3 is TGTGCCAGCAGCGTTTGGGACTATGGCTACACCTTC. Protein: CASSVWDYGYTF.

The chain couples TRBV10-3 to TRBJ1-4, with D perhaps matching TRBD1 (5 bases). V shed 2 bases and J shed 6 bases, with 10 bases lying between them. The CDR3 has 14 amino acids. Germline CDR1 reads ENHRY; CDR2 reads SYGVKD. In nucleotides, the CDR3 is TGTGCCATCAGTGAGGGGACGGGGTATGAAAAACTGTTTTTT. It specifies CAISEGTGYEKLFF.

The chain couples TRBV7-9 to TRBJ2-7, with 11 bases identical to TRBD1. CDR3 size: 13 residues. CDR1 is SEHNR and CDR2 is FQNEAQ in the germline V gene (reference sequence). The J segment lost 6 bases and the V segment lost 5 bases, leaving 3 bases of the junction unmatched. This chain's CDR3 is CASSVGQGGEQYF. CDR3 in DNA: TGTGCCAGCAGCGTGGGACAGGGGGGCGAGCAGTACTTC.

The chain carries TRBV5-6 and TRBJ1-2; 7 bases are shared with TRBD1. The junction had 5 bases not matched to a gene; V was cut back by 1 base and J by 2 bases. Germline CDR1 SGHDT, CDR2 YYEEEE. The CDR3 spans 15 residues. The CDR3 DNA reads TGTGCCAGCAGCTTGTCCGGGACAGACAACTATGGCTACACCTTC. It specifies CASSLSGTDNYGYTF.

This chain joins TRBV5-1 and TRBJ1-1; perhaps TRBD1 as D (6 bases). Trimming left V 7 bases short and J 5 bases short, with 18 bases between. The CDR3 runs 14 residues. Germline V lookup: CDR1 SGHRS, CDR2 YFSETQ. CDR3 sequence: CASYQGGGYTEAFF. For the CDR3, the DNA is TGCGCCAGCTACCAGGGAGGGGGTTATACTGAAGCTTTCTTT.

The chain combines TRBV29-1 with TRBJ1-2; D is uncertain. V was trimmed by 6 bases and J by 0 bases, leaving 14 bases between them. This CDR3 spans 14 amino acids. CDR1 SQVTM and CDR2 ANQGSEA come from the germline V gene. The CDR3 loop reads CSVGGPDSNYGYTF. In DNA form, the CDR3 reads TGCAGCGTCGGAGGGCCGGACTCTAACTATGGCTACACCTTC.